The next 3 T cell receptor beta chains were all read from a single sample in a study of graft-versus-host responses after intestinal transplantation. Which antigens these TCRs recognize remains unknown. Using immunoSEQ multiplex PCR, the repertoire was profiled, and TCRdb retains in-frame clones only, with some absent. The profile shows around 110,000 clones, about nine tenths of them singletons. Sequencing used unstimulated CD4+ T cells sorted from spleen or lymph node cells, obtained before intestinal transplant. The receptors come from a human donor who received an intestinal transplant.

In nucleotides, the CDR3 is TGTGCCAGCAGTGCTAGCGGATGGGCCAAAAACATTCAGTACTTC. This codes for CASSASGWAKNIQYF. The gene calls are TRBV6-1 and TRBJ2-4; TRBD2 agrees at 7 bases. V trimming: 4 bases; J trimming: 1 base; junction bases outside the gene matches: 4. Germline V lookup: CDR1 MNHNS, CDR2 SASEGT. This CDR3 spans 15 amino acids.

The chain employs TRBV11-3 and TRBJ2-1; no reliable D call. The CDR3 has 13 amino acids. Germline CDR1 reads SGHNT; CDR2 reads YENEEA. V lost 5 bases and J lost 12, with 17 bases in between. CDR3 in DNA: TGTGCCAGCAGCCACCGCCCCGGGTACGGGCAGTTCTTC. Translating it yields CASSHRPGYGQFF.

This chain links TRBV11-2 with TRBJ1-2, with D tentatively TRBD1 (6 bases). CDR3 size: 14 residues. Germline V gene data show CDR1 as SGHAT and CDR2 as FQNNGV. Trimming took 4 bases from V and 6 from J, leaving 15 bases between them. As DNA, the CDR3 is TGTGCCAGCAGCTCCACCCAGGGGCTGGATGGCTACACCTTC. Translated, it gives CASSSTQGLDGYTF.